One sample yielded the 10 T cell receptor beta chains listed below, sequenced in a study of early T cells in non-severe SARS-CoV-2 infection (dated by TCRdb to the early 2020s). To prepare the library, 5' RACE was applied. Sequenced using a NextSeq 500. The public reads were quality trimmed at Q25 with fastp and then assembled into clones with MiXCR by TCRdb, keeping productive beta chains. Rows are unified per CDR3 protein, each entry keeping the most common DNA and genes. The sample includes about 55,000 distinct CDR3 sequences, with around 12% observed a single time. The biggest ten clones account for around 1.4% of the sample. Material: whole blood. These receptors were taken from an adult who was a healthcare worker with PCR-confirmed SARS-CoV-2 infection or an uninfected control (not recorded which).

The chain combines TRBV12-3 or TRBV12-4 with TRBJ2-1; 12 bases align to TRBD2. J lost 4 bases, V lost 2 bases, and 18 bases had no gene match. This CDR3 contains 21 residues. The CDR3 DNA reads TGTGCCAGCAGTTTAAAACGTTTGGGGCTAGCGGGGGGGCTATCGTACAATGAGCAGTTCTTC. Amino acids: CASSLKRLGLAGGLSYNEQFF.

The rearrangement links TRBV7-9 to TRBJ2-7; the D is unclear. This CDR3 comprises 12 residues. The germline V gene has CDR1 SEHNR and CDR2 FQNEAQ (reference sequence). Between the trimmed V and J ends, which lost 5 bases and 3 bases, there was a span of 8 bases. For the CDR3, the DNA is TGTGCCAGCAGCCCTCATTACTACGAGCAGTACTTC. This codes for CASSPHYYEQYF.

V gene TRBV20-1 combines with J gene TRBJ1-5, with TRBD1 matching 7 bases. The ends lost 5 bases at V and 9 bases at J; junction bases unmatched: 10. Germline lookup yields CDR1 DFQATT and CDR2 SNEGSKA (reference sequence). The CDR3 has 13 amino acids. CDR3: CSARDREGGPQHF. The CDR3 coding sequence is TGCAGTGCTCGCGACAGGGAAGGGGGGCCCCAGCATTTT.

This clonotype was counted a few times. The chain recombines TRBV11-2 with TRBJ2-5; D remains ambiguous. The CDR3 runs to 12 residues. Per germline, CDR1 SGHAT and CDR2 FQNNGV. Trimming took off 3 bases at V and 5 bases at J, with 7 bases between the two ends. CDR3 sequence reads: CASSFPMETQYF. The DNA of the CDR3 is TGTGCCAGCAGCTTCCCTATGGAGACCCAGTACTTC. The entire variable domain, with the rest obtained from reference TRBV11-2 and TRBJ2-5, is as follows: EAGVAQSPRYKIIEKRQSVAFWCNPISGHATLYWYQQILGQGPKLLIQFQNNGVVDDSQLPKDRFSAERLKGVDSTLKIQPAKLEDSAVYLCASSFPMETQYFGPGTRLLVL.

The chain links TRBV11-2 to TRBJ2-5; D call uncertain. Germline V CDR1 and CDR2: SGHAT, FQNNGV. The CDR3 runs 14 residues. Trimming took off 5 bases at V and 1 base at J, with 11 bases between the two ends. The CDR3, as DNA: TGTGCCAGCAGCCCGGAAGGGCCCCAAGAGACCCAGTACTTC. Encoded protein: CASSPEGPQETQYF. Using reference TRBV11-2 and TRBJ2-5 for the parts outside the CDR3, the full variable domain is EAGVAQSPRYKIIEKRQSVAFWCNPISGHATLYWYQQILGQGPKLLIQFQNNGVVDDSQLPKDRFSAERLKGVDSTLKIQPAKLEDSAVYLCASSPEGPQETQYFGPGTRLLVL.

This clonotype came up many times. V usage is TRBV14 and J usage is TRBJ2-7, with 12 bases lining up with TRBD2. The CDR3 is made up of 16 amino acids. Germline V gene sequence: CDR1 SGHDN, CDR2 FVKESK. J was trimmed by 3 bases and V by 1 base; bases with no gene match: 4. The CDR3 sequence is CASSQVGLAGFYEQYF. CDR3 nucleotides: TGTGCCAGCAGCCAAGTTGGACTAGCGGGATTCTACGAGCAGTACTTC. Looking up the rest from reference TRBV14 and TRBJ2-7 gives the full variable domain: EAGVTQFPSHSVIEKGQTVTLRCDPISGHDNLYWYRRVMGKEIKFLLHFVKESKQDESGMPNNRFLAERTGGTYSTLKVQPAELEDSGVYFCASSQVGLAGFYEQYFGPGTRLTVT.

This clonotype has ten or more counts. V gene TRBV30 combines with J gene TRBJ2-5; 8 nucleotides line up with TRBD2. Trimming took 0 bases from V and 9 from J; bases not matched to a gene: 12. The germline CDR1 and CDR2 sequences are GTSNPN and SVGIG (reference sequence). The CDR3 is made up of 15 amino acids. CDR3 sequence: CAWSVSGGGGTAQYF. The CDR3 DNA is TGTGCCTGGAGTGTAAGCGGGGGCGGCGGAACGGCCCAGTACTTC.

The CDR3 spells CASTSGQGRGIGTLHF. The CDR3 region has the DNA TGTGCCAGCACCTCGGGACAGGGGAGGGGAATAGGAACACTCCACTTT. This chain connects TRBV25-1 to TRBJ1-1; 10 bases align to TRBD1. The DNA end favors TRBJ1-6, so the J call may be wrong. This CDR3 is built from 16 residues. The germline V gene encodes CDR1 MGHDK and CDR2 SYGVNS.

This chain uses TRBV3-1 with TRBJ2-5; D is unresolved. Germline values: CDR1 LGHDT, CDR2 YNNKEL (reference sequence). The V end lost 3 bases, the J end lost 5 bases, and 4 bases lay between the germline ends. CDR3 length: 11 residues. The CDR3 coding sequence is TGTGCCAGCAGCCAGGGGGAGACCCAGTACTTC. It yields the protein CASSQGETQYF.

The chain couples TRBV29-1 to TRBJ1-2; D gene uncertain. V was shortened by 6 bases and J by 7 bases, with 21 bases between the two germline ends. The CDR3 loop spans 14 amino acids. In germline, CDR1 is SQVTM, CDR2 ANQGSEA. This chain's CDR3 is CSVQDPGLYVGYTF. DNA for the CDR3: TGCAGCGTCCAGGATCCAGGCCTATATGTTGGCTACACCTTC.